Described below is a single TCR beta chain sequence and its context. The data derive from a study of blood T cell repertoires in COVID-19. Study-wide context: The study drew acute and convalescent COVID-19 samples from the United States, Italy and Spain.

The V gene's germline CDR1 is SGHDT and CDR2 YYEEEE. V was pared by 4 bases and J by 6 bases, with 11 bases between. The CDR3 runs 12 residues. The table came from immunoSEQ multiplex PCR; TCRdb's copy has only in-frame clones and leaves some out. The sample consists of approximately 100,000 clones, around nine tenths of them appearing once. The clonotype originates from a human donor with COVID-19, enrolled during active disease. The donor label of this sample is uncertain. The V and J genes are TRBV5-6 and TRBJ2-7; D gene uncertain. Sequenced material: peripheral blood. The CDR3, as DNA: TGTGCCAGCAGCCTCACTATATCCGAGCAGTACTTC. This codes for CASSLTISEQYF.